Listed below are T cell receptor beta chains from one sample, sequenced in a study of OX40 agonist ivuxolimab in advanced cancers. The protocol was immunoSEQ multiplex PCR, while the TCRdb copy is restricted to in-frame clones and leaves out a portion. The sample yields about 71,000 clones, approximately 86% seen once. This specimen consisted of CD4+ or CD8+ T cells sorted from blood, obtained in a trial of the OX40 agonist ivuxolimab. The receptors here all came from an adult with an advanced solid tumor such as melanoma, head and neck, liver or kidney cancer. The CDR3 runs from the conserved cysteine through the conserved F or W. A D gene is named only where the DNA matches it firmly. Not all rows give a size; the values are once, few, many and, for expanded clones, a class.

length: 15; size: -; V: TRBV19; D: TRBD1; J: TRBJ1-5; CDR3: CASSPGTGRPQPQHF; DNA: TGTGCCAGTAGTCCCGGGACAGGGCGTCCTCAGCCCCAGCATTTT
length: 15; size: -; V: TRBV27; D: -; J: TRBJ2-2; CDR3: CASSLFQGNTGELFF; DNA: TGTGCCAGCAGTTTATTTCAGGGCAACACCGGGGAGCTGTTTTTT
length: 18; size: -; V: TRBV5-1; D: TRBD1; J: TRBJ2-5; CDR3: CASSLRPRHRGRRETQYF; DNA: TGCGCCAGCAGCTTGAGGCCCAGACACAGGGGGCGACGGGAGACCCAGTACTTC
length: 13; size: -; V: TRBV18; D: TRBD1; J: TRBJ2-1; CDR3: CASSPGTDNEQFF; DNA: TGTGCCAGCTCACCCGGGACAGACAATGAGCAGTTCTTC
length: 13; size: -; V: TRBV6-5; D: -; J: TRBJ1-5; CDR3: CASSLRTNQPQHF; DNA: TGTGCCAGCAGTTTGCGTACGAATCAGCCCCAGCATTTT
length: 15; size: -; V: TRBV19; D: TRBD2; J: TRBJ2-5; CDR3: CASSMSLAGVETQYF; DNA: TGTGCCAGTAGTATGTCGCTAGCGGGGGTGGAGACCCAGTACTTC
length: 14; size: -; V: TRBV5-1; D: -; J: TRBJ1-1; CDR3: CASSLAQTNTEAFF; DNA: TGCGCCAGCAGCTTGGCACAGACGAACACTGAAGCTTTCTTT
length: 16; size: -; V: TRBV11-2; D: -; J: TRBJ2-1; CDR3: CASSFWRTWTNNEQFF; DNA: TGTGCCAGCAGTTTCTGGCGCACCTGGACAAACAATGAGCAGTTCTTC
length: 14; size: -; V: TRBV29-1; D: TRBD2; J: TRBJ2-7; CDR3: CSVYAGVHSYEQYF; DNA: TGCAGCGTTTACGCGGGAGTTCACTCCTACGAGCAGTACTTC
length: 15; size: -; V: TRBV9; D: TRBD1; J: TRBJ2-7; CDR3: CASSFRDREFNEQYF; DNA: TGTGCCAGCTCCTTCCGGGACAGGGAATTCAACGAGCAGTACTTC
length: 13; size: -; V: TRBV14; D: -; J: TRBJ1-2; CDR3: CASSQPGYNGYTF; DNA: TGTGCCAGCAGCCAGCCAGGGTATAATGGCTACACCTTC
length: 14; size: -; V: TRBV5-4; D: -; J: TRBJ2-1; CDR3: CASSLDAGANEQFF; DNA: TGTGCCAGCAGCTTAGACGCGGGGGCCAATGAGCAGTTCTTC
length: 14; size: -; V: TRBV27; D: -; J: TRBJ2-7; CDR3: CASSSLTELGEQYF; DNA: TGTGCCAGCAGTTCCTTGACAGAGCTAGGCGAGCAGTACTTC
length: 14; size: -; V: TRBV19; D: -; J: TRBJ1-6; CDR3: CASSIRDGDSPLHF; DNA: TGTGCCAGTAGTATCCGGGACGGAGATTCACCCCTCCACTTT
length: 14; size: once; V: TRBV5-1; D: TRBD2; J: TRBJ2-5; CDR3: CASSWGGGQETQYF; DNA: TGCGCCAGCAGCTGGGGCGGGGGGCAAGAGACCCAGTACTTC
length: 16; size: -; V: TRBV9; D: TRBD2; J: TRBJ2-7; CDR3: CASSVDPSGRGSEQYF; DNA: TGTGCCAGCAGCGTAGATCCTAGCGGGAGAGGAAGCGAGCAGTACTTC
length: 14; size: once; V: TRBV18; D: -; J: TRBJ1-1; CDR3: CASSPTPGNTEAFF; DNA: TGTGCCAGCTCACCAACTCCGGGGAACACTGAAGCTTTCTTT
length: 13; size: -; V: TRBV29-1; D: -; J: TRBJ2-1; CDR3: CSSSAGGDNEQFF; DNA: TGCAGCTCCTCGGCAGGGGGGGACAATGAGCAGTTCTTC
length: 14; size: few; V: TRBV5-1; D: TRBD1; J: TRBJ1-2; CDR3: CASSLGQGGYGYTF; DNA: TGCGCCAGCAGCTTGGGACAGGGTGGTTATGGCTACACCTTC